This T cell receptor beta chain was sequenced during a study of response to subunit inactivated influenza vaccine. Findings of the study overall: Each seasonal influenza vaccination, the authors suggested, recruits few new T cells.

Germline values: CDR1 KGHSH, CDR2 LQKENI. CDR3 size: 16 residues. Trimming shortened V by 0 bases and J by 5 bases, and 16 bases separated the two germline ends. TCRdb itself ran the RT-PCR reads through MiXCR, one entry per CDR3 protein. Of roughly 540,000 distinct CDR3 sequences listed, 20% to 25% were seen once; the top ten hold 2.8%. This clonotype was seen only a few times. Its specificity is not known. These same records also appear under a second study, on T cells expressing NK-cell markers. This second study notes: Beta-chain TCR cDNA was generated via 5'RACE template switching with UMIs. T cells sorted in several experiments were restricted to alpha-beta TCR T cells by an anti-gamma-delta TCR antibody. In a handful of donors, dominant NKG2C+ clonotypes were roughly 1.0-7.0% of CD8+ T cells. Clones of NKG2C+ T cells that had expanded were of unclear HCMV specificity.

Material: CD4+ T cells sorted from PBMCs, obtained approximately 12 days after vaccination. V gene TRBV18 combines with J gene TRBJ1-1; D remains ambiguous. The receptor was derived from a man between 50 and 59 years old who received an inactivated influenza vaccine. CDR3 amino acids: CASSPPLRVGGTEAFF. CDR3 DNA: TGTGCCAGCTCACCACCGTTGAGGGTAGGAGGGACTGAAGCTTTCTTT. The complete variable domain, with remaining parts taken from reference TRBV18 and TRBJ1-1, reads NAGVMQNPRHLVRRRGQEARLRCSPMKGHSHVYWYRQLPEEGLKFMVYLQKENIIDESGMPKERFSAEFPKEGPSILRIQQVVRGDSAAYFCASSPPLRVGGTEAFFGQGTRLTVV.